The rows below give T cell receptor beta chains drawn from one sample of a study of blood T cell repertoires in COVID-19. This table comes from immunoSEQ multiplex PCR, and its TCRdb copy is limited to in-frame clones, with some not included. The sample includes some 240,000 clones, about 79% of them seen just once. The sequenced sample was peripheral blood. The source of these receptors is a woman aged 40 to 49 who had recovered from COVID-19. Each CDR3 is given with its conserved first and last residue. A D gene is named only where the DNA matches it firmly.

CDR3 | D | J | V
CASSLGLAATDTQYF | TRBD2 | TRBJ2-3 | TRBV18
CASSLDLAADPEAFF | . | TRBJ1-1 | TRBV11-2
CASSLDTVNTEAFF | . | TRBJ1-1 | TRBV5-1
CASSPGGGTGGEDSNQPQHF | TRBD1 | TRBJ1-5 | TRBV4-3
CASSLGAGRQNNSPLHF | . | TRBJ1-6 | TRBV7-2
CASSESDRRGGYTF | . | TRBJ1-2 | TRBV10-1
CASSRTSGRTDTQYF | TRBD2 | TRBJ2-3 | TRBV7-2
CASSPGFDRGGGETQYF | TRBD1 | TRBJ2-5 | TRBV6-6
CASSQGDRAVYEQYF | TRBD1 | TRBJ2-7 | TRBV4-1
CASWGERFHTEAFF | . | TRBJ1-1 | TRBV6-5
CASRSSASYGYTF | . | TRBJ1-2 | TRBV19
CASSKGTDFNYGYTF | TRBD1 | TRBJ1-2 | TRBV2
CAGSRKGFVSGGYTF | . | TRBJ1-2 | TRBV14
CASSGTVNSPLHF | . | TRBJ1-6 | TRBV5-1
CASRYGEVTEAFF | . | TRBJ1-1 | TRBV5-1
CASGIQGDEKLFF | TRBD1 | TRBJ1-4 | TRBV7-2
CASSIQGTASEQYF | TRBD1 | TRBJ2-7 | TRBV19
CASSSGQTGYTDTQYF | . | TRBJ2-3 | TRBV7-9
CATSRANDRGDGYTF | TRBD1 | TRBJ1-2 | TRBV15
CASSQSADQGVGETQYF | TRBD1 | TRBJ2-5 | TRBV4-3
CASGDRDYYGYTF | TRBD1 | TRBJ1-2 | TRBV19
CASSQGQMNTGELFF | . | TRBJ2-2 | TRBV4-3
CASSQESLRSSGNTIYF | . | TRBJ1-3 | TRBV4-1
CASSLPSGGNEKLFF | TRBD1 | TRBJ1-4 | TRBV7-9
CASRGDSGKAFF | TRBD1 | TRBJ1-1 | TRBV9
CASSEGQGETEAFF | TRBD1 | TRBJ1-1 | TRBV19
CAISDRRGGAYEQYF | TRBD2 | TRBJ2-7 | TRBV10-3
CASSQTGMNTEAFF | . | TRBJ1-1 | TRBV7-9
CASSPGQGTNTGELFF | TRBD1 | TRBJ2-2 | TRBV5-1
CASSPATGSYSPLHF | TRBD1 | TRBJ1-6 | TRBV7-9
CASSQSIPGYNEQFF | . | TRBJ2-1 | TRBV3-1/TRBV3-2
CASSGDRLVDTQYF | TRBD1 | TRBJ2-3 | TRBV9
CASSSGGLSGNTIYF | . | TRBJ1-3 | TRBV11-3
CASSQDGPLGGYSYGYTF | . | TRBJ1-2 | TRBV3-1/TRBV3-2
CASGRQGVDTEAFF | TRBD1 | TRBJ1-1 | TRBV5-1
CASSYDSVRNGYTF | . | TRBJ1-2 | TRBV6-2/TRBV6-3
CASSSLYQETQYF | . | TRBJ2-5 | TRBV6-2/TRBV6-3
CASSLGRVYEQYF | . | TRBJ2-7 | TRBV7-2
CASSLIVSTGYGYTF | . | TRBJ1-2 | TRBV28
CASSVVAGEDTQYF | . | TRBJ2-3 | TRBV9
CASSFGDRGSYEQYF | TRBD1 | TRBJ2-7 | TRBV7-7
CAWSQGLGSGANVLTF | . | TRBJ2-6 | TRBV30
CASSSGYSQYF | . | TRBJ2-3 | TRBV27
CASRTGAFSGNTIYF | TRBD1 | TRBJ1-3 | TRBV28
CASRDSTYEQYF | . | TRBJ2-7 | TRBV12-3/TRBV12-4
CASSYPNPGVPTF | . | TRBJ2-7 | TRBV7-9
CASSPPFGTDWGYTF | TRBD1 | TRBJ1-2 | TRBV28
CASSQATGRRGEQYF | . | TRBJ2-7 | TRBV3-1/TRBV3-2
CASSLLGLGTIYF | . | TRBJ1-3 | TRBV7-9
CASSLEGRQPQHF | . | TRBJ1-5 | TRBV5-1
CASSWRQGSSDTQYF | . | TRBJ2-3 | TRBV4-3
CASSALAGGVLNIQYF | TRBD2 | TRBJ2-4 | TRBV9
CASSLGGMSNSPLHF | . | TRBJ1-6 | TRBV7-3
CASSALNGYTF | . | TRBJ1-2 | TRBV19
CASSFQGDNSPLHF | TRBD1 | TRBJ1-6 | TRBV11-2
CASSQDWAEQETQYF | . | TRBJ2-5 | TRBV4-3
CASSFYEVQETQYF | . | TRBJ2-5 | TRBV5-8